This T cell receptor beta chain was recorded in a study of shared clonotypes between healthy human individuals. Notes on the study in general: Relative to clonotypes present in all four donors, those not shared had lower generation probabilities. An anticipated effect of sequencing depth on clonotype sharing among donors was recognized.

Libraries were prepared by immunoSEQ multiplex PCR; TCRdb keeps only in-frame clonotypes and omits some of them. The table records about a million clones, approximately 80% of them present only once. This clone was counted a single time. The antigen is unknown. CDR1 and CDR2 (germline): MDHEN, SYDVKM. CDR3 size: 17 residues. V lost 5 bases to trimming and J lost 5 bases; unmatched junction nucleotides: 11. The chain is built from TRBV28 and TRBJ1-6; 8 nucleotides line up with TRBD1. Sequenced: memory CD4+ T cells sorted from blood. The subset is: CD45RA-negative fraction. This TCR came from a man between 18 and 35 years old in good health. CDR3 in amino acids: CASSPPRQGWDNSPLHF. CDR3 bases: TGTGCCAGCAGTCCGCCGAGACAGGGGTGGGATAATTCACCCCTCCACTTT.